The clone carrying this T cell receptor beta chain was observed at least ten times. CDR3 size: 16 residues. V dropped 6 bases and J dropped 5; count of bases not matched to a gene: 10. Germline CDR1 is DFQATT and CDR2 is SNEGSKA (reference sequence). This entry comes from a study of Graves' ophthalmopathy and Graves' hyperthyroidism. RNA transcripts provided the template for amplifying TCR beta CDR3 regions. After a first-round RT-PCR with HTBI primers, a second-round multiplex PCR was run. In TCRdb, the multiplex PCR reads were re-called with MiXCR into one record per CDR3 protein. The sample comprises a few hundred thousand distinct CDR3 sequences, over 20% of which are singletons, and roughly 3.2% rests with the top ten.

V and J are TRBV20-1 and TRBJ2-5; 15 positions agree with TRBD2. Sequences were obtained from peripheral blood. The receptor was isolated from a woman between 18 and 29 years old with stable Graves' hyperthyroidism. The CDR3 region has the DNA TGCAGTGCCCGGGGACTAGCGGGAGGAATTGAGGAGACCCAGTACTTC. Its protein is CSARGLAGGIEETQYF.